The present T cell receptor beta chain was sequenced within a study of T cells in women clearing cervical HPV infection. Study observations and caveats: CIN3+ cases had significantly higher TCR richness than controls; evenness did not differ. TRBV6-7 relative abundance averaged roughly 0.099% in cases and around 0.17% in controls. Associations may precede or follow infection; HPV-specific or memory T cells were not isolated.

This table comes from immunoSEQ multiplex PCR, and its TCRdb copy is limited to in-frame clones, with some not included. Its table records 40,000 or so clones. A word on this clone: What it binds is unknown. The read falls 3 residues short of the CDR3 end, and the missing part is taken from the germline J gene.

The length of the CDR3 is 13 residues. Germline-derived CDR1 and CDR2 are PRHDT and FYEKMQ (reference sequence). Prevalent HPV16 infections were excluded; only incident single HPV16 infections included. The chain has TRBV13 and TRBJ1-1; 8 nucleotides agree with TRBD1. This clonotype was sampled from a woman aged 18 to 75 with a cervical HPV16 infection that either progressed to CIN3+ or cleared (not recorded which). Material: blood buffy coat. CDR3 loop: CASSSHLQGGAFF. The DNA read from the CDR3 is TGTGCCAGCAGCTCCCACCTACAGGGGGGA.